A selection of T cell receptor beta chains follows, all from one sample in a study of T cell responses to AZD1222 COVID-19 vaccine. TCRdb keeps only in-frame clones here, not all; method: immunoSEQ multiplex PCR. This sample carries some 65,000 clones, around 79% of them seen once, and the ten largest clones take around 25%. Sequences were derived from peripheral blood, sampled on day 0 of MenACWY control vaccination. These receptors were taken from an adult in good health. Both conserved end residues are part of each CDR3. The D gene is left open where the match is weak. The listing skips clone size in some rows; elsewhere it reads once, few, many or a size class.

clone_size	v_call	j_call	d_call	cdr3_aa	cdr3_nt
.	TRBV7-2	TRBJ1-1	TRBD1	CASRLPTGAAEAFF	TGTGCCAGCAGGCTTCCAACAGGGGCCGCTGAAGCTTTCTTT
few	TRBV19	TRBJ1-5	.	CASSHPGSNQPQHF	TGTGCCAGTAGCCACCCGGGCAGCAATCAGCCCCAGCATTTT
few	TRBV13	TRBJ2-2	TRBD1	CASRFDRAGELFF	TGTGCCAGCAGATTCGACAGGGCCGGGGAGCTGTTTTTT
once	TRBV2	TRBJ1-1	.	CASSEALLRGTEAFF	TGTGCCAGCAGTGAAGCGCTTCTCCGTGGCACTGAAGCTTTCTTT
.	TRBV5-1	TRBJ1-2	.	CASSVRSTSRGGYGYTF	TGCGCCAGCAGCGTCCGTTCGACCTCCCGCGGGGGTTATGGCTACACCTTC
.	TRBV4-3	TRBJ1-1	.	CASSQEQFTYGDTEAFF	TGCGCCAGCAGCCAAGAACAATTCACATACGGGGACACTGAAGCTTTCTTT
.	TRBV5-5	TRBJ2-7	.	CASSLIGNYEQYF	TGTGCCAGCAGCTTGATCGGAAACTACGAGCAGTACTTC
.	TRBV10-3	TRBJ2-1	.	CAIGWDYNEQFF	TGTGCCATTGGGTGGGACTACAATGAGCAGTTCTTC
.	TRBV5-3	TRBJ2-7	.	CARSLPLLFWRDSYEQYF	TGTGCCAGAAGCCTACCGCTCCTATTCTGGCGGGATTCCTACGAGCAGTACTTC
.	TRBV10-3	TRBJ2-7	TRBD1	CAISETIRTGPSYEQYF	TGTGCCATCAGTGAGACTATTAGGACAGGGCCCTCCTACGAGCAGTACTTC
.	TRBV12-3/TRBV12-4	TRBJ1-5	.	CASSNTFRQPQHF	TGTGCCAGCAGCAACACTTTTAGACAGCCCCAGCATTTT
.	TRBV28	TRBJ1-1	.	CASSVRGGTEAFF	TGTGCCAGCAGCGTGCGGGGGGGGACTGAAGCTTTCTTT
.	TRBV7-2	TRBJ2-3	TRBD1	CASSLDRATDTQYF	TGTGCCAGCAGCTTGGACAGGGCCACAGATACGCAGTATTTT